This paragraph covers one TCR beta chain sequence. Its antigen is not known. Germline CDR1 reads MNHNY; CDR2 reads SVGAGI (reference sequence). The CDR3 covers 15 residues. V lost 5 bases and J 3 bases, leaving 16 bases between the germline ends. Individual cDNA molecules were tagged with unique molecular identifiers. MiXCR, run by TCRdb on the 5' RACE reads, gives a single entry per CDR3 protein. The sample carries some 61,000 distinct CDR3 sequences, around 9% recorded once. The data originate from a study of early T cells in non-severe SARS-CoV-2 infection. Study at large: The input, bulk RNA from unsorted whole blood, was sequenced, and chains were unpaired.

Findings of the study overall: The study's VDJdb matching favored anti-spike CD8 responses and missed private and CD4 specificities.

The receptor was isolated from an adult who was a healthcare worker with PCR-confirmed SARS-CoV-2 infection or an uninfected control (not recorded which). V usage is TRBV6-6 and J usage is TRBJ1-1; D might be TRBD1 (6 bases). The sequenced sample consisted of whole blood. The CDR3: CASSRAGQLDTEAFF. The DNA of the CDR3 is TGTGCCAGCAGTCGAGCCGGACAGCTTGACACTGAAGCTTTCTTT.